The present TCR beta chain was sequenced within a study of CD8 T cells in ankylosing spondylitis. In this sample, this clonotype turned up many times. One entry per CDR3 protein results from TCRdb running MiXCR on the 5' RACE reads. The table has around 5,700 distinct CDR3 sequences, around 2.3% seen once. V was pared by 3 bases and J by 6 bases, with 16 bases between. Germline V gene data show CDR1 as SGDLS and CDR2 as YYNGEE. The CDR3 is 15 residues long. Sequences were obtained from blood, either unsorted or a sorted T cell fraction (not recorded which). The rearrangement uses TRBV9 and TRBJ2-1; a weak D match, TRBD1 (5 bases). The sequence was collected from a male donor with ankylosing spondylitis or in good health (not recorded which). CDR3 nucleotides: TGTGCCAGCAGCGCCGATCCGGCAGGGTTCAATGAGCAGTTCTTC. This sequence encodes CASSADPAGFNEQFF.